This entry describes one TCR beta chain. Its antigen is unidentified. This entry belongs to a study of regulatory dendritic cells for organ transplantation. Notes on the study in general: Mature dendritic cells appeared to drive more memory CD8+ clonal expansion than regulatory ones.

Only in-frame clones appear in the TCRdb table, and some are missing; sequencing was by immunoSEQ multiplex PCR. The sample holds almost 35,000 clones; roughly nine tenths are singletons and the top ten take under 0.075%. Germline V gene data show CDR1 as KGHSH and CDR2 as LQKENI. The length of the CDR3 is 21 residues. Unmatched junction bases numbered 19, after V lost 4 bases and J lost 1 base. Sequenced material: naive CD4+ T cells from blood. Sample subset: CD45RA+ naive T cells. The rearrangement joins TRBV18 to TRBJ2-1, with 10 bases fitting TRBD2. The source of this sequence is a human donor in good health. The CDR3 region has the DNA TGTGCCAGCTCACGGGGACGTCAGCGGGAGGGCTGGAGGTTGTCCTACAATGAGCAGTTCTTC. It is translated as CASSRGRQREGWRLSYNEQFF.